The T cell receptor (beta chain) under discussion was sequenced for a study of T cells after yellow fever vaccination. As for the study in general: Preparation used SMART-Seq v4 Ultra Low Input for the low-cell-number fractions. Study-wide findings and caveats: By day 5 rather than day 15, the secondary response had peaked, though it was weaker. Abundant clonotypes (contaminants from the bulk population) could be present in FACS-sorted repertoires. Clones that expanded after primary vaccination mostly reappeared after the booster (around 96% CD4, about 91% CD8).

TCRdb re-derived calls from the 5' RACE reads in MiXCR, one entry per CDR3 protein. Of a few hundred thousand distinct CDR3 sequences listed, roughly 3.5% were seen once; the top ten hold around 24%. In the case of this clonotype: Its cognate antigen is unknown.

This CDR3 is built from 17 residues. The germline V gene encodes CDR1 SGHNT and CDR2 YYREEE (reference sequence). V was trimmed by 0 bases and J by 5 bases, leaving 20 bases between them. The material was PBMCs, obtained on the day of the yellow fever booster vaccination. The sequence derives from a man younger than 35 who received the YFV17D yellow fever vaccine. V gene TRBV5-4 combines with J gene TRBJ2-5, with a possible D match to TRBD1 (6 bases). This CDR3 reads CASSLGRTGIGQETQYF. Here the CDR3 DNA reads TGTGCCAGCAGCTTGGGGCGCACAGGGATTGGCCAGGAGACCCAGTACTTC.